These T cell receptor beta chains were read from a single sample in a study of a mutant IDH1 vaccine in newly diagnosed glioma. Profiled with immunoSEQ multiplex PCR; TCRdb holds only in-frame clones, not every one. The data contain some 120,000 clones, 80% of them singletons. These receptors lack a known antigen. Material: PBMCs, obtained from a glioma patient whose treatment included an IDH1 peptide vaccine. The receptors originated from a middle-aged man with glioma. Both conserved end residues are part of each CDR3. D genes are given only for firm matches. Only some rows state a clone size, as once, few, many or a class for expanded clones.

v_gene,d_gene,len,j_gene,abundance,CDR3nt,CDR3aa
TRBV4-3,NA,16,TRBJ2-7,NA,TGCGCCAGCAGCCAAGATTTTCCGGGGCCCTCCTACGAGCAGTACTTC,CASSQDFPGPSYEQYF
TRBV10-3,TRBD1,16,TRBJ1-1,NA,TGTGCCATCAGGCCCGGGACAGGGATGGGGAACACTGAAGCTTTCTTT,CAIRPGTGMGNTEAFF
TRBV5-4,TRBD1,15,TRBJ1-1,NA,TGTGCCAGCAGCTTGGGGCAGGGGGCGCAGACTGAAGCTTTCTTT,CASSLGQGAQTEAFF
TRBV5-8,NA,14,TRBJ1-1,NA,TGTGCCAGCAGCTTGGGGGGGCGTCGGACTGAAGCTTTCTTT,CASSLGGRRTEAFF
TRBV12-5,TRBD1,20,TRBJ1-2,NA,TGTGCTAGTGGTCCCAAGGGGAAACGGGACAGCAGGAAACCTAACTATGGCTACACCTTC,CASGPKGKRDSRKPNYGYTF
TRBV7-2,NA,14,TRBJ2-3,few,TGTGCCAGCAGCTTGGGAAGTAGGGCAGATACGCAGTATTTT,CASSLGSRADTQYF
TRBV7-6,TRBD1,15,TRBJ1-2,NA,TGTGCCAGCAGTCCGATGTACGGACAGGGCTATGGCTACACCTTC,CASSPMYGQGYGYTF
TRBV7-8,TRBD2,16,TRBJ2-7,NA,TGTGCCAGCAGCTTAGGACGACTAGCGGGACGCTACGAGCAGTACTTC,CASSLGRLAGRYEQYF
TRBV4-3,NA,15,TRBJ1-1,NA,TGCGCCAGCAGCCAAGATGTGTTGGCAGGGACTGAAGCTTTCTTT,CASSQDVLAGTEAFF
TRBV10-3,NA,13,TRBJ2-7,NA,TGTGCCATCAGTCCAACAGGAGTCTACGAGCAGTACTTC,CAISPTGVYEQYF
TRBV7-9,TRBD2,15,TRBJ2-7,NA,TGTGCCAGCAGCCCATCACTAGCGGACCCCTACGAGCAGTACTTC,CASSPSLADPYEQYF